The TCR beta chain under discussion was sequenced for a study of regulatory T cells in long-lasting Graves disease. Arm-PCR of CDR3 regions and iRepertoire HTBI primers were the basis on which TCR beta libraries were built. In TCRdb, the multiplex PCR reads were re-called with MiXCR into one record per CDR3 protein. The sample comprises about 320,000 distinct CDR3 sequences, about 20% of which are singletons, and 38% rests with the top ten. The germline V and J ends were trimmed by 5 bases and 2 bases, with 13 bases remaining between them. This CDR3 comprises 14 residues. Germline CDR1 is SGHAT and CDR2 is FQNNGV. The time point here: newly diagnosed GD, antithyroid drugs for less than 3 months. With RNA extracted from PBMCs as input, the TCR library was made. Xi'an, China, was home to the endocrinology department that provided patients. Points from the study as a whole: It was peripheral blood alone, not thyroid tissue, that was studied. Small numbers of samples may have cut accuracy.

Concerning this clonotype itself: No antigen is known for it.

The sequence came from a female donor with Graves disease. The material was peripheral blood mononuclear cells (PBMCs), obtained at new diagnosis, from a patient treated with antithyroid drugs. The chain recombines TRBV11-2 with TRBJ2-7; D gene uncertain. CDR3 DNA sequence: TGTGCCAGCAGCGCCGGGCCGATAACCTACGAGCAGTACTTC. Amino acid sequence: CASSAGPITYEQYF.